The 28 T cell receptor beta chains listed next were all sequenced from one sample in a study of T cells in localized non-small cell lung cancer. TCRdb keeps only in-frame clones here, not all; method: immunoSEQ multiplex PCR. This sample has approximately 47,000 clones, with about 88% found just once. The sample in question was PBMCs, obtained before any cancer treatment. The source of these receptors is a man aged 40-75 years with stage II lung adenocarcinoma.

J is TRBJ2-1 and V is TRBV4-2; 11 bases map to TRBD2. The V segment lost 0 bases and the J segment 4 bases; nucleotides outside the gene matches: 5. CDR1 is LGHNA, CDR2 YNFKEQ, per germline. This CDR3 comprises 17 residues. The CDR3 loop is CASSQEVTSGDYNEQFF. The CDR3 nucleotides are TGTGCCAGCAGCCAAGAGGTGACTAGCGGGGATTACAATGAGCAGTTCTTC.

The chain carries TRBV5-5 and TRBJ2-2; 8 bases fit TRBD2. The germline V gene encodes CDR1 SGHKS and CDR2 YYEKEE (reference sequence). The junction had 12 bases not matched to a gene; V was cut back by 3 bases and J by 5 bases. CDR3 size: 17 residues. CDR3 sequence (DNA): TGTGCCAGCAGCTGGATCGGGGGGACTAGACTGACCGGGGAGCTGTTTTTT. This sequence encodes CASSWIGGTRLTGELFF.

The V call is TRBV30, the J call TRBJ1-2; TRBD1 agrees at 10 bases. This CDR3 is built from 13 residues. V lost 2 bases to trimming and J lost 6 bases; unmatched junction nucleotides: 3. Germline V gene sequence: CDR1 GTSNPN, CDR2 SVGIG (reference sequence). CDR3 amino acids: CAWSFGQGDGYTF. In DNA form, the CDR3 reads TGTGCCTGGAGTTTCGGACAGGGGGATGGCTACACCTTC.

The chain uses TRBV11-2 and TRBJ2-3, with D tentatively TRBD1 (5 bases). V lost 1 base and J lost 2, with 13 bases in between. The V gene's germline CDR1 is SGHAT and CDR2 FQNNGV. CDR3 length: 16 amino acids. The DNA for the CDR3 is TGTGCCAGCAGCTTAGGGGGCGCGAGGATCACAGATACGCAGTATTTT. Translated: CASSLGGARITDTQYF.

This clone has only one observation. The chain joins TRBV5-1 to TRBJ2-5, with 7 bases matching TRBD1. In germline, CDR1 is SGHRS, CDR2 YFSETQ. V shed 1 base and J 1 base; nucleotides not matched to a gene: 7. This CDR3 region has 16 residues. The DNA of the CDR3 is TGCGCCAGCAGCTTGACGCCGCGGACAGGCCAAGAGACCCAGTACTTC. Protein: CASSLTPRTGQETQYF. Variable domain in full (rest from reference TRBV5-1 and TRBJ2-5): KAGVTQTPRYLIKTRGQQVTLSCSPISGHRSVSWYQQTPGQGLQFLFEYFSETQRNKGNFPGRFSGRQFSNSRSEMNVSTLELGDSALYLCASSLTPRTGQETQYFGPGTRLLVL.

The chain employs TRBV6-6 and TRBJ2-7, with 9 bases lining up with TRBD1. The junction had 6 bases not matched to a gene; V was cut back by 0 bases and J by 9 bases. The CDR3 runs 14 residues. The V gene's germline CDR1 is MNHNY and CDR2 SVGAGI (reference sequence). CDR3 sequence (DNA): TGTGCCAGCAGTTACTCCTCGGGACAGGGCATGCAGTACGTC. It codes for CASSYSSGQGMQYV.

The chain links TRBV25-1 to TRBJ1-2; D may be TRBD1 (5 bases). The V gene lost 6 bases and the J gene lost 8 bases, with 13 bases spanning the gap. The CDR3 totals 12 residues. Looked up from germline, CDR1 is MGHDK and CDR2 is SYGVNS. CDR3: CASRGAGEGYTF. CDR3 nucleotides: TGTGCCAGCAGGGGCGCGGGGGAGGGCTACACCTTC.

The chain has TRBV15 and TRBJ2-7, with 10 bases fitting TRBD1. Germline V CDR1 and CDR2: LNHNV, YYDKDF (reference sequence). This CDR3 spans 14 amino acids. The ends lost 7 bases at V and 7 bases at J; junction bases unmatched: 10. The DNA for the CDR3 is TGTGCCACCACCGGGGGACAGGGGCCGGGGGAGCAGTACGTC. Translation: CATTGGQGPGEQYV.

The chain recombines TRBV13 with TRBJ1-4; 10 bases fit TRBD1. CDR3 size: 13 residues. Germline CDR1 and CDR2: PRHDT and FYEKMQ (reference sequence). V shed 5 bases and J 6 bases; nucleotides not matched to a gene: 0. Here the CDR3 reads CASSGQGDEKLFF. DNA for the CDR3: TGTGCCAGCAGCGGACAGGGGGATGAAAAACTGTTTTTT.

The rearrangement uses TRBV6-1 and TRBJ2-7; weak D call: TRBD1 (6 bases). This CDR3 has 15 amino acids. Trimming shortened V by 6 bases and J by 4 bases, and 19 bases separated the two germline ends. In germline, CDR1 is MNHNS, CDR2 SASEGT. CDR3 region: CASRKEPGHQYEQYV. In DNA, the CDR3 is TGTGCCAGCAGAAAAGAACCGGGACACCAGTACGAGCAGTACGTC.

J is TRBJ1-2 and V is TRBV5-1; TRBD1 might be the D (6 bases). Per the germline V gene, CDR1 is SGHRS and CDR2 is YFSETQ. Trimming removed 0 bases from V and 5 bases from J, with 14 bases in between. The CDR3 has 15 residues. CDR3 DNA: TGCGCCAGCAGCTTGGACCTACAGGGCGCTTATGGCTACACCTTC. Its translation is CASSLDLQGAYGYTF.

The rearrangement uses TRBV2 and TRBJ1-5; D not resolved. Germline V gene data show CDR1 as SNHLY and CDR2 as FYNNEI. Trimming shortened V by 6 bases and J by 3 bases, and 9 bases separated the two germline ends. The length of the CDR3 is 13 residues. The CDR3 region is CASRDRDNQPQHF. The CDR3 DNA sequence: TGTGCCAGCAGGGACCGAGACAATCAGCCCCAGCATTTT.

The chain uses TRBV14 and TRBJ2-2; TRBD2 matches 7 bases. CDR3 length: 14 residues. With V trimmed by 1 base and J by 8 bases, 4 bases remained unmatched. The V gene's germline CDR1 is SGHDN and CDR2 FVKESK. This chain's CDR3 is CASSQGTRKGELFF. The CDR3 bases are TGTGCCAGCAGCCAAGGGACTAGGAAGGGGGAGCTGTTTTTT.

This chain uses TRBV28 with TRBJ1-5; the D gene is possibly TRBD1 (5 bases). V dropped 3 bases and J dropped 6 bases, with 9 bases sitting between them. This CDR3 is 13 amino acids long. The germline V gene encodes CDR1 MDHEN and CDR2 SYDVKM. CDR3 sequence: CASSFGGFQPQHF. Written as DNA, the CDR3 is TGTGCCAGCAGTTTCGGGGGTTTTCAGCCCCAGCATTTT.

The chain links TRBV5-4 to TRBJ1-1; D gene ambiguous. The germline V gene encodes CDR1 SGHNT and CDR2 YYREEE (reference sequence). The CDR3 runs 14 residues. Trimming removed 0 bases at V and 3 bases at J, with 9 bases between. The CDR3, as DNA: TGTGCCAGCAGCTTGGGCCGGGGTGACACTGAAGCTTTCTTT. This encodes CASSLGRGDTEAFF.

The table lists this clone with a few counts. The chain couples TRBV30 to TRBJ2-1; 10 bases are shared with TRBD2. The germline CDR1 and CDR2 sequences are GTSNPN and SVGIG (reference sequence). The CDR3 runs 14 residues. Trimming took 3 bases from V and 5 from J; bases not matched to a gene: 4. The CDR3 loop is CAWSSSGGNNEQFF. Here the CDR3 DNA reads TGTGCCTGGAGCAGTAGCGGGGGGAACAATGAGCAGTTCTTC.

The rearrangement joins TRBV5-1 to TRBJ2-2, with 10 bases fitting TRBD2. The CDR3 runs to 17 residues. Losses at the gene ends were 2 bases for V and 5 bases for J; bases not matched to a gene: 9. CDR1 and CDR2 (germline): SGHRS, YFSETQ. CDR3: CASSFYASGGLTGELFF. The CDR3 coding sequence is TGCGCCAGCAGCTTCTATGCTAGCGGGGGCCTTACCGGGGAGCTGTTTTTT.

The genes are TRBV5-1 and TRBJ2-1; 9 nucleotides agree with TRBD2. Germline lookup yields CDR1 SGHRS and CDR2 YFSETQ. This CDR3 has 15 residues. The J segment lost 7 bases and the V segment lost 0 bases, leaving 5 bases of the junction unmatched. The CDR3 bases are TGCGCCAGCAGCTTGGCGATTAGCGGGGGTAATGAGCAGTTCTTC. This encodes CASSLAISGGNEQFF.

This rearrangement joins TRBV6-5 to TRBJ1-2, with D possibly TRBD1 on 6 matching bases. The V gene lost 2 bases and the J gene lost 6 bases, with 13 bases spanning the gap. The CDR3 is 14 residues long. Germline loops: CDR1 MNHEY, CDR2 SVGAGI. CDR3 bases: TGTGCCAGCAGTTACGAATCCGGGACACATGGCTACACCTTC. Residues: CASSYESGTHGYTF.

The chain joins TRBV29-1 to TRBJ2-3; possibly TRBD1 for D (6 bases). V dropped 5 bases and J dropped 2 bases, with 14 bases sitting between them. Per germline, CDR1 SQVTM and CDR2 ANQGSEA. This CDR3 is built from 14 residues. CDR3 coding DNA: TGCAGCGTTAGGGTAGGGGGATTCACAGATACGCAGTATTTT. This codes for CSVRVGGFTDTQYF.

The J gene is TRBJ2-2, the V gene TRBV14; D call uncertain. The CDR3 loop spans 13 amino acids. The germline V gene has CDR1 SGHDN and CDR2 FVKESK. Trimming removed 4 bases at V and 1 base at J, with 4 bases between. CDR3 in amino acids: CASSLENTGELFF. The DNA for the CDR3 is TGTGCCAGCAGCCTAGAGAACACCGGGGAGCTGTTTTTT.

Concerning this clone: Germline and junction disagree at one end, which may indicate a read error. This chain connects TRBV6-5 to TRBJ2-5; D is undetermined. The CDR3 covers 14 residues. Germline V gene data show CDR1 as MNHEY and CDR2 as SVGAGI. CDR3 amino acids: CTSSYSGSKETQYF. The CDR3 DNA reads TGTACCAGCAGTTACTCGGGCAGTAAAGAGACCCAGTACTTC.

The chain carries TRBV6-1 and TRBJ1-1; D gene unclear. Germline-derived CDR1 and CDR2 are MNHNS and SASEGT. V lost 7 bases, J lost 4 bases, and 13 bases lay in between. The CDR3 sequence is 13 residues long. DNA for the CDR3: TGTGCCAGCATTCCCCGGACGTCCACTGAAGCTTTCTTT. Translation: CASIPRTSTEAFF.

This chain connects TRBV14 to TRBJ2-5; perhaps D is TRBD1 or TRBD2 (5 bases each). V was clipped by 0 bases and J by 5 bases, with 13 bases between them. CDR3 size: 15 residues. Per the germline V gene, CDR1 is SGHDN and CDR2 is FVKESK. The CDR3 here is CASSQELGRGETQYF. CDR3 in DNA: TGTGCCAGCAGCCAAGAACTGGGACGAGGGGAGACCCAGTACTTC.

The chain couples TRBV7-6 to TRBJ2-3; 9 bases are a match to TRBD2. The CDR3 totals 17 residues. V gave up 1 base and J gave up 8 bases; unmatched junction bases: 13. The V gene's germline CDR1 is SGHVS and CDR2 FNYEAQ. The CDR3 region is CASSLDVKKAGGATQYF. CDR3 nucleotide sequence: TGTGCCAGCAGCTTAGATGTGAAAAAAGCGGGGGGCGCTACGCAGTATTTT.

The chain links TRBV7-8 to TRBJ2-5; D perhaps matches TRBD1 (5 bases). Germline values: CDR1 SGHVS, CDR2 FQNEAQ. V was clipped by 0 bases and J by 1 base, with 9 bases between them. The CDR3 has 15 residues. CDR3 amino acids: CASSLAKGVQETQYF. The CDR3 nucleotides read TGTGCCAGCAGCTTAGCGAAAGGGGTCCAAGAGACCCAGTACTTC.

Only one count was recorded for this clone. The rearrangement joins TRBV19 to TRBJ1-5; no clear D gene. The CDR3 totals 16 residues. V gave up 3 bases and J gave up 6 bases, with 18 bases separating them. Germline V gives CDR1 LNHDA, CDR2 SQIVND (reference sequence). CDR3 nucleotides: TGTGCCAGTAGTATTCCTCCGGACCCCGTCGGTCAGCCCCAGCATTTT. This translates into CASSIPPDPVGQPQHF.

This chain joins TRBV5-1 and TRBJ1-2, with 11 positions matching TRBD1. V was clipped by 0 bases and J by 2 bases; unmatched bases: 0. Per germline, CDR1 SGHRS and CDR2 YFSETQ. CDR3 length: 15 residues. The CDR3 coding sequence is TGCGCCAGCAGCTTGGGGACAGGGGGCAACTATGGCTACACCTTC. Translation: CASSLGTGGNYGYTF. The full variable domain, its missing parts supplied by reference TRBV5-1 and TRBJ1-2, is KAGVTQTPRYLIKTRGQQVTLSCSPISGHRSVSWYQQTPGQGLQFLFEYFSETQRNKGNFPGRFSGRQFSNSRSEMNVSTLELGDSALYLCASSLGTGGNYGYTFGSGTRLTVV.